The clone carrying this T cell receptor (beta chain) was detected many times. What it binds is unknown. Preparation of TCR beta libraries was done by quantitative 5'-RACE with molecular barcodes. TCRdb reanalysed the 5' RACE reads using MiXCR and keeps one entry per CDR3 protein. The sample carries around 160,000 distinct CDR3 sequences, roughly 11% recorded once. This entry is derived from a study of CD8 T cells in ankylosing spondylitis. Study-wide results and limits: It was reported that disease-linked clones were significantly enriched in matched ankylosing spondylitis synovial fluid. In synovial fluid and blood from reactive arthritis, some motif variants were previously reported.

V shed 1 base and J 8 bases; nucleotides not matched to a gene: 3. CDR3 length equals 14 residues. Germline V CDR1 and CDR2: LGHDT, YNNKEL (reference sequence). This TCR came from a male donor with ankylosing spondylitis or in good health (not recorded which). The chain uses TRBV3-1 and TRBJ1-4; TRBD1 agrees at 8 bases. The sample was blood, either unsorted or a sorted T cell fraction (not recorded which). The CDR3 spells CASSQGQGSEKLFF. CDR3 in DNA: TGTGCCAGCAGCCAAGGACAGGGGAGCGAAAAACTGTTTTTT.